The 23 T cell receptor beta chains below all came from one sample that was sequenced in a study of blood T cells in healthy people across ages. It was with a sample-barcoded 5' primer and a J-beta primer mix that a second PCR of roughly 6 to 11 cycles was run. TCRdb processed the 5' RACE reads anew with MiXCR; each CDR3 protein has one entry. The sample records 600,000 or so distinct CDR3 sequences, approximately 30% being singletons. The specimen was blood. Receptors originate from a woman aged 80 or older in good health.

At least ten counts were recorded for this clonotype. This chain uses TRBV6-2 or TRBV6-3 with TRBJ2-5; 7 nucleotides align to TRBD1. Germline V lookup: CDR1 MNHEY, CDR2 SVGEGT. The CDR3 spans 15 residues. The V and J ends lost 4 bases and 2 bases, in that order; junction bases with no gene match: 7. This CDR3 reads CASSSTGTVQETQYF. CDR3 coding DNA: TGTGCCAGCAGTTCGACCGGGACAGTACAAGAGACCCAGTACTTC.

In the case of this clonotype: A much larger clone differs by one base, so this may be a read error. The chain carries TRBV5-1 and TRBJ2-1; possibly TRBD1 for D (6 bases). Germline V gives CDR1 SGHRS, CDR2 YFSETQ. CDR3 length: 15 residues. The CDR3 is CANSLAQGSYNEQFF. CDR3 in DNA: TGCGCCAACAGCTTGGCACAGGGATCCTACAATGAGCAGTTCTTC.

This clonotype came up many times. The chain combines TRBV4-3 with TRBJ2-3, with 7 bases that match TRBD2. The junction had 3 bases not matched to a gene; V was cut back by 0 bases and J by 0 bases. The CDR3 extends over 16 amino acids. Germline CDR1 is LGHNA and CDR2 is YSLEER. The CDR3 region has the DNA TGCGCCAGCAGCCAAGATAGGGGAGGGAGCACAGATACGCAGTATTTT. Protein sequence: CASSQDRGGSTDTQYF.

This chain links TRBV6-2 or TRBV6-3 with TRBJ2-2; D is possibly TRBD2 (6 bases). The CDR3 covers 14 residues. Trimming cost V 7 bases and J 4 bases, with 13 bases left between them. Germline CDR1 MNHEY, CDR2 SVGEGT. The CDR3 DNA sequence: TGTGCCAGCACCAATCCGGGGGTCACCGGGGAGCTGTTTTTT. This gives the protein CASTNPGVTGELFF.

In this sample, this clonotype turned up a few times. The CDR3 DNA sequence: TGTGCCAGTAGGGGGACAGGAGAAGAGACCCAGTACTTC. Translated, it gives CASRGTGEETQYF. This chain links TRBV19 with TRBJ2-5; TRBD1 agrees at 8 bases. J gave up 3 bases and V 6 bases, and 3 bases lay outside the gene matches. Germline loops: CDR1 LNHDA, CDR2 SQIVND (reference sequence). The CDR3 has 13 residues.

The V and J genes are TRBV5-1 and TRBJ2-1; 7 positions match TRBD2. The J segment lost 9 bases and the V segment lost 1 base, leaving 10 bases of the junction unmatched. The CDR3 totals 15 residues. Germline V gene lookup returns CDR1 SGHRS and CDR2 YFSETQ. The CDR3 here is CASSLRVGGAGEQFF. DNA of the CDR3: TGCGCCAGCAGCTTGAGAGTGGGAGGGGCGGGTGAGCAGTTCTTC.

This chain uses TRBV20-1 with TRBJ2-3; D might be TRBD1 (5 bases). The tail of the sequence fits TRBJ1-3 better, so the J call may be wrong. This CDR3 spans 15 amino acids. Germline CDR1 reads DFQATT; CDR2 reads SNEGSKA (reference sequence). The CDR3 bases are TGCAGTGCTTGGGGGGGGAGGGCACCTGGAAACACCATATATTTT. This translates into CSAWGGRAPGNTIYF.

This sequence joins TRBV20-1 and TRBJ1-6; no definite D call. CDR1 DFQATT and CDR2 SNEGSKA come from the germline V gene (reference sequence). The CDR3 extends over 14 amino acids. V was cut by 6 bases and J by 9 bases, with 18 bases left in between. CDR3 in DNA: TGCAGTGCATCGGACCTTTCAGTGGGTTCACCCCTCCACTTT. This sequence encodes CSASDLSVGSPLHF.

This clonotype was seen only a few times. This chain connects TRBV9 to TRBJ2-6, with D tentatively TRBD1 (6 bases). V was clipped by 9 bases and J by 0 bases, with 13 bases between them. This CDR3 is built from 15 residues. Germline values: CDR1 SGDLS, CDR2 YYNGEE. CDR3 in amino acids: CATAGVHSGANVLTF. CDR3 DNA sequence: TGTGCCACCGCAGGGGTTCACTCTGGGGCCAACGTCCTGACTTTC.

The chain is built from TRBV7-9 and TRBJ1-1; D not certain. Germline V CDR1 and CDR2: SEHNR, FQNEAQ (reference sequence). V was trimmed by 2 bases and J by 4 bases, leaving 8 bases between them. This CDR3 has 13 residues. In DNA form, the CDR3 reads TGTGCCAGCAGCTTATCCGAAACCACTGAAGCTTTCTTT. Its translation is CASSLSETTEAFF.

In regard to this clonotype: Relative to the germline gene, one junction end is altered; a read error may explain this. The chain is built from TRBV20-1 and TRBJ2-1; D is perhaps TRBD2 (6 bases). Germline V CDR1 and CDR2: DFQATT, SNEGSKA (reference sequence). The CDR3 has 15 residues. CDR3 loop: CSADGWTGGEFEQFF. The CDR3 DNA reads TGCAGTGCTGACGGCTGGACTGGCGGGGAATTTGAGCAGTTTTTC.

On this clonotype itself: A much larger clonotype is one base distant, so this may be a read error. The rearrangement joins TRBV20-1 to TRBJ2-5, with D tentatively TRBD1 or TRBD2 (5 bases each). Germline-derived CDR1 and CDR2 are DFQATT and SNEGSKA (reference sequence). The germline V and J ends were trimmed by 3 bases and 4 bases, with 9 bases remaining between them. This CDR3 region has 12 residues. The DNA for the CDR3 is TGCAGTGCTAGGGGGACCGGAGAGACCCAGTACTTC. Translating gives CSARGTGETQYF.

This clonotype has a handful of counts. The gene calls are TRBV4-1 and TRBJ1-1; D ambiguous. The CDR3 sequence is 13 residues long. The germline CDR1 and CDR2 sequences are MGHRA and YSYEKL. Trimming left V 6 bases short and J 4 bases short, with 12 bases between. The CDR3 sequence: CASSPGLSTEAFF. For the CDR3, the DNA is TGCGCCAGCAGTCCTGGGTTGAGCACTGAAGCTTTCTTT.

The sample holds a few counts of this clonotype. A clone one base away is much larger, so this may be a read error. CDR3 sequence reads: CASLERDRTRDQFF. The CDR3 nucleotides read TGTGCCAGCTTAGAACGGGACAGGACTCGGGACCAGTTCTTC. The genes are TRBV7-2 and TRBJ2-1; 8 bases map to TRBD1. The J segment lost 13 bases and the V segment lost 8 bases, leaving 16 bases of the junction unmatched. The CDR3 is made up of 14 amino acids. The germline CDR1 and CDR2 sequences are SGHTA and FQGNSA.

This clonotype was detected many times. The V gene is TRBV3-1, the J gene TRBJ2-1; D is ambiguous. The CDR3 runs 15 residues. With 2 bases removed from V and 0 bases from J, the gap between germline ends came to 8 bases. Germline V CDR1 and CDR2: LGHDT, YNNKEL (reference sequence). The CDR3, as DNA: TGTGCCAGCAGCCAACCGCCCTACTCCTACAATGAGCAGTTCTTC. Translated, it gives CASSQPPYSYNEQFF.

The genes are TRBV20-1 and TRBJ2-3; TRBD2 is a possible D gene (6 bases). Looked up from germline, CDR1 is DFQATT and CDR2 is SNEGSKA (reference sequence). Deletions cut 3 bases from V and 3 bases from J, with 16 bases between. This CDR3 is 15 amino acids long. CDR3 DNA sequence: TGCAGTGCTAGGAACTACGGGGGAATTACAGATACGCAGTATTTT. Translating gives CSARNYGGITDTQYF.

Comment on this clonotype: A read error may be the cause here, since a much bigger clone is one base away. The J gene is TRBJ1-2, the V gene TRBV20-1, with 11 bases matching TRBD1. Germline V gene data show CDR1 as DFQATT and CDR2 as SNEGSKA (reference sequence). This CDR3 spans 13 amino acids. The V and J ends lost 6 bases and 4 bases, in that order; junction bases with no gene match: 4. The CDR3 nucleotides are TGCAGTGCCTGGGGACAGGGGGGCTATGGCTACACCTTC. Translation: CSAWGQGGYGYTF.

This clonotype has ten or more counts. The V and J genes are TRBV15 and TRBJ2-5; no reliable D call. CDR1 is LNHNV and CDR2 is YYDKDF in the germline V gene (reference sequence). The CDR3 totals 17 residues. Trimming took off 0 bases at V and 3 bases at J, with 17 bases between the two ends. The CDR3 bases are TGTGCCACCAGCAGAGATGAGCGTAGTCGTCGTGAAGAGACCCAGTACTTC. It encodes CATSRDERSRREETQYF.

In its sample, this clonotype was seen many times. This chain links TRBV2 with TRBJ2-7; D is unclear. The germline V gene has CDR1 SNHLY and CDR2 FYNNEI. Trimming stripped 1 base from V and 3 bases from J, with 13 bases between. The CDR3 has 15 residues. The CDR3 DNA follows: TGTGCCAGCAGTGAAGGGGGTGGACCCAACTACGAGCAGTACTTC. This gives the protein CASSEGGGPNYEQYF.

This chain uses TRBV7-2 with TRBJ1-1; a weak D match, TRBD1 (5 bases). CDR1 and CDR2 from the germline V gene are SGHTA and FQGNSA. Deletions cut 10 bases from V and 0 bases from J, with 12 bases between. This CDR3 spans 13 amino acids. CDR3 loop: CANGKGMNTEAFF. In DNA form, the CDR3 reads TGTGCCAACGGGAAGGGGATGAACACTGAAGCTTTCTTT.

The V and J genes are TRBV5-1 and TRBJ2-4; D tentatively reads TRBD1 or TRBD2 (5 bases each). Germline CDR1 is SGHRS and CDR2 is YFSETQ. Trimming took off 3 bases at V and 1 base at J, with 17 bases between the two ends. The CDR3 is made up of 17 amino acids. The CDR3 region is CASSSGTGVLAKNIQYF. As DNA, the CDR3 is TGCGCCAGCAGCTCGGGAACAGGCGTACTGGCCAAAAACATTCAGTACTTC.

For this clonotype: A much larger clone is a single base away; this may be a read error. The rearrangement links TRBV2 to TRBJ1-2; possible D gene TRBD1, 5 bases. The CDR3 runs to 12 residues. Germline lookup yields CDR1 SNHLY and CDR2 FYNNEI. V was pared by 6 bases and J by 5 bases, with 10 bases between. CDR3 bases: TGTGCCAGCAGCAAAACAGGATATGGCTACACCTTC. As protein: CASSKTGYGYTF. Variable domain in full (rest from reference TRBV2 and TRBJ1-2): EPEVTQTPSHQVTQMGQEVILRCVPISNHLYFYWYRQILGQKVEFLVSFYNNEISEKSEIFDDQFSVERPDGSNFTLKIRSTKLEDSAMYFCASSKTGYGYTFGSGTRLTVV.

This clonotype was seen at least ten times. The chain is built from TRBV7-2 and TRBJ2-5, with D possibly TRBD1 on 5 matching bases. This CDR3 contains 15 residues. Germline V gene lookup returns CDR1 SGHTA and CDR2 FQGNSA. V dropped 5 bases and J dropped 5 bases, with 18 bases sitting between them. The CDR3, as DNA: TGTGCCAGCAGCCGAGTCCCGACAGCAATTGAGACCCAGTACTTC. This sequence encodes CASSRVPTAIETQYF. The full variable domain, its missing parts supplied by reference TRBV7-2 and TRBJ2-5, is GAGVSQSPSNKVTEKGKDVELRCDPISGHTALYWYRQSLGQGLEFLIYFQGNSAPDKSGLPSDRFSAERTGGSVSTLTIQRTQQEDSAVYLCASSRVPTAIETQYFGPGTRLLVL.